The rows below give T cell receptor beta chains drawn from one sample of a study of cytomegalovirus exposure and HLA in healthy donors. TCRdb's table, derived via immunoSEQ multiplex PCR, lists solely in-frame clones and lacks some. This sample has about 130,000 clones, with about three quarters found just once. The sequenced sample consisted of PBMCs. The receptor set was obtained from a man under 40 in good health and CMV-seronegative. CDR3s include the opening cysteine and the closing phenylalanine or tryptophan. The D gene is left open where the match is weak. Rows may omit the clone size; those that give it use once, few, many or a size class.

D gene	clone size	V gene	J gene	CDR3 DNA	CDR3 protein
-	-	TRBV28	TRBJ1-1	TGTGCCAGCTATAGTTTTCGGAGGAAATGGGGCACTGAAGCTTTCTTT	CASYSFRRKWGTEAFF
-	-	TRBV28	TRBJ2-4	TGTGCCACCCACCCGCTCAGACTAGCCAAAAACATTCAGTACTTC	CATHPLRLAKNIQYF
TRBD1	-	TRBV7-9	TRBJ2-3	TGTGCCAGCAGCTTAGGGGGACAGGGCACAGATACGCAGTATTTT	CASSLGGQGTDTQYF
TRBD2	once	TRBV9	TRBJ2-3	TGTGCCAGCAGCGTAGCTTCGTTAGCGGGGGGGCGTATAGATACGCAGTATTTT	CASSVASLAGGRIDTQYF
TRBD1	-	TRBV6-1	TRBJ1-2	TGTGCCAGCAGTGACTGGGACAGGGGGAACTATGGCTACACCTTC	CASSDWDRGNYGYTF
TRBD2	-	TRBV11-3	TRBJ2-1	TGTGCCAGCAGCCCGGGGGGGTCAACAGTGGCCAATGAGCAGTTCTTC	CASSPGGSTVANEQFF
TRBD1	-	TRBV9	TRBJ2-5	TGTGCCAGCAGCGACCGGGGGACAGGGGGGGAGACCCAGTACTTC	CASSDRGTGGETQYF
-	-	TRBV19	TRBJ1-1	TGTGCCAGTAGGACAGGTCTTGGCACTGAAGCTTTCTTT	CASRTGLGTEAFF
TRBD1	once	TRBV4-1	TRBJ1-5	TGCGCCAGCAGCCCCCACCCAGGGGGGACCAATCAGCCCCAGCATTTT	CASSPHPGGTNQPQHF
-	-	TRBV2	TRBJ2-5	TGTGCCAGCGTATCGGACAAAACCGAAGAGACCCAGTACTTC	CASVSDKTEETQYF
TRBD1	-	TRBV7-9	TRBJ2-7	TGTGCCAGCAGCTCCCCTCGGGACAGATACTACGAGCAGTACTTC	CASSSPRDRYYEQYF
TRBD1	-	TRBV27	TRBJ1-2	TGTGCCAGCAGTGTGTCACAGGGGAGCTATGGCTACACCTTC	CASSVSQGSYGYTF
-	-	TRBV18	TRBJ1-1	TGTGCCAGCTCACGCCGGGGGGGCAACACTGAAGCTTTCTTT	CASSRRGGNTEAFF
TRBD1	-	TRBV19	TRBJ2-2	TGTGCCAGTAGGTCCGGGACAGGGGGCCACGGGGAGCTGTTTTTT	CASRSGTGGHGELFF
-	-	TRBV5-4	TRBJ1-6	TGTGCCAGCAGCCCCCAGACAGGCTCACCCCTCCACTTT	CASSPQTGSPLHF
-	-	TRBV6-1	TRBJ2-1	TGTGCCAGCAGCGTACAGGGAATAGGGGACAATGAGCAGTTCTTC	CASSVQGIGDNEQFF
TRBD2	-	TRBV6-6	TRBJ2-5	TGTGCCAGCAGTTCTCCTCTAGCGGACCAAGAGACCCAGTACTTC	CASSSPLADQETQYF
-	-	TRBV7-9	TRBJ1-2	TGTGCCAGCAGCCCCCACGCGGTTGTATATGGCTACACCTTC	CASSPHAVVYGYTF
-	-	TRBV7-9	TRBJ1-6	TGTGCCAGCAGCTTTGGGGGGATCTCAGGGAGAGGCTATAATTCACCCCTCCACTTT	CASSFGGISGRGYNSPLHF
-	-	TRBV5-8	TRBJ2-7	TGTGCCAGCAGCTTGGGTCCCGGACAGAACTACGAGCAGTACTTC	CASSLGPGQNYEQYF
-	-	TRBV9	TRBJ2-2	TGTGCCAGCAGCGTAGGAGGACTGAACACCGGGGAGCTGTTTTTT	CASSVGGLNTGELFF
-	-	TRBV7-9	TRBJ2-5	TGTGCCAGCAGCCTTAGTCCTCCCGGTGAGACCCAGTACTTC	CASSLSPPGETQYF
-	-	TRBV4-1	TRBJ2-7	TGCGCCAGCAGCCACCTGCAGGGATACTCCTACGAGCAGTACTTC	CASSHLQGYSYEQYF
TRBD1	-	TRBV10-3	TRBJ1-6	TGTGCCATCAGCCCCGACAGGGCCTACCTAAATTCACCCCTCCACTTT	CAISPDRAYLNSPLHF
TRBD1	-	TRBV4-1	TRBJ2-5	TGCGCCAGCAGCCAGCCCACGGACAGGAAGAGTCGGGAGACCCAGTACTTC	CASSQPTDRKSRETQYF
TRBD1	-	TRBV6-4	TRBJ2-3	TGTGCCAGCAGTGACTCGCAGGGGGCAGATACGCAGTATTTT	CASSDSQGADTQYF
-	few	TRBV27	TRBJ1-1	TGTGCCAGCCTTAAATCTGCGGGGATGTACACTGAAGCTTTCTTT	CASLKSAGMYTEAFF
-	-	TRBV4-1	TRBJ1-2	TGCGCCAGCAGCCCCTACCGGGGGTCGGGGGGTAGCTATGGCTACACCTTC	CASSPYRGSGGSYGYTF
-	-	TRBV7-9	TRBJ1-2	TGTGCCAGCAGCTATAGACAGGCCCATGGCTACACCTTC	CASSYRQAHGYTF
-	-	TRBV19	TRBJ2-1	TGTGCCAGTAGTACCCCCCCCGTCCATGAGCAGTTCTTC	CASSTPPVHEQFF
TRBD1	-	TRBV6-6	TRBJ1-2	TGTGCCAGCAGTTCAGGGGGCTCCGGCTACACCTTC	CASSSGGSGYTF
-	few	TRBV10-3	TRBJ2-3	TGTGCCATCAGGGGGGTTGGGGGGGCGGGCACAGATACGCAGTATTTT	CAIRGVGGAGTDTQYF
-	-	TRBV6-4	TRBJ1-1	TGTGCCAGCAGTGAGGCTATGACACTAGTGAACACTGAAGCTTTCTTT	CASSEAMTLVNTEAFF
TRBD1	-	TRBV11-2	TRBJ2-1	TGTGCCAGCAGGGGACAGAGCGGACAGTTCTTC	CASRGQSGQFF
TRBD1	-	TRBV6-1	TRBJ2-3	TGTGCCAGCACAATGACAGGGGCCACAGATACGCAGTATTTT	CASTMTGATDTQYF
-	-	TRBV27	TRBJ2-1	TGTGCCAGCAGTTTAGTGGGCGGGGCCTCCTACAATGAGCAGTTCTTC	CASSLVGGASYNEQFF
TRBD2	-	TRBV6-1	TRBJ2-1	TGTGCCAGCAGCGTGGCCAGCGGGGGTTACAATGAGCAGTTCTTC	CASSVASGGYNEQFF
-	-	TRBV4-2	TRBJ2-3	TGTGCCAGCAGCCAAGATACAGGGCTAAGCACAGATACGCAGTATTTT	CASSQDTGLSTDTQYF
-	-	TRBV27	TRBJ1-6	TGTGCCAGCAGCGTCAGCTCGGGTTTTAATTCACCCCTCCACTTT	CASSVSSGFNSPLHF
-	-	TRBV7-2	TRBJ1-5	TGTGCCAGCAGCTTATATGAGGGTCAGCCCCAGCATTTT	CASSLYEGQPQHF
-	-	TRBV7-9	TRBJ2-5	TGTGCCAGCAGGGAGGGCCAGACACGGGAAGAGACCCAGTACTTC	CASREGQTREETQYF
-	-	TRBV5-4	TRBJ2-6	TGTGCCAGCAGCTGGACATACGGGGCCAACGTCCTGACTTTC	CASSWTYGANVLTF
-	-	TRBV13	TRBJ1-3	TGTGCCAGCAGCTTAGCGGGTAAGGCAAGCACCATATATTTT	CASSLAGKASTIYF
TRBD1	-	TRBV30	TRBJ1-1	TGTGCCTGGACGACAGGGGCTACGACTGAAGCTTTCTTT	CAWTTGATTEAFF
-	few	TRBV21-1	TRBJ2-1	TGTGCCAGCAGCAATGTACGGCGGGGGGGCTCATTCTTC	CASSNVRRGGSFF
-	-	TRBV5-4	TRBJ2-3	TGTGCCAGCAGGCGGAGCGGCTTAAATCCTAGCACAGATACGCAGTATTTT	CASRRSGLNPSTDTQYF
-	-	TRBV10-3	TRBJ1-6	TGTGCCATCAGTGAGCCTAAGGACACTTCACCCCTCCACTTT	CAISEPKDTSPLHF
-	few	TRBV5-1	TRBJ1-4	TGCGCCAGCAGCTTGAGAGGTGAAAAACTGTTTTTT	CASSLRGEKLFF
TRBD1	-	TRBV2	TRBJ1-6	TGTGCCAGCAGCGGTGACGCCGGGACAGGGTCCCACTTT	CASSGDAGTGSHF
-	few	TRBV10-2	TRBJ2-2	TGCGCCAGCAGTGGCAGATTCTCCGGGGAGCTGTTTTTT	CASSGRFSGELFF